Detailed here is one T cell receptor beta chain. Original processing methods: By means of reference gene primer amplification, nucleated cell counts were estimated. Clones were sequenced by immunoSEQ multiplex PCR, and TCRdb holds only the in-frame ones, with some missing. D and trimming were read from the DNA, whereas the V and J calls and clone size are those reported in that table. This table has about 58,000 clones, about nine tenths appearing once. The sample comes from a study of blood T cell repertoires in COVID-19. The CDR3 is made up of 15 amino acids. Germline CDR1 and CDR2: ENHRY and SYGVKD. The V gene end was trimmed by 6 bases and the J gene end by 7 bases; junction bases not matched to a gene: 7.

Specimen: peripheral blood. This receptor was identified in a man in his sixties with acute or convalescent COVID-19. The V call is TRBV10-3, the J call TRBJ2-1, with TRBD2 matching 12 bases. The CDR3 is CAISPLAGGGNEQFF. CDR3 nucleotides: TGTGCCATCAGCCCTCTAGCGGGAGGGGGTAATGAGCAGTTCTTC.